This entry lists 28 T cell receptor beta chains sequenced from one sample in a study of T cell responses to AZD1222 COVID-19 vaccine. The assay was immunoSEQ multiplex PCR, and TCRdb's table has in-frame clones only and misses some. The data contain about 79,000 clones, more than 75% of them singletons. This specimen consisted of peripheral blood, obtained on day 0 of AZD1222 vaccination. The source of these receptors is an adult in good health.

This rearrangement joins TRBV10-3 to TRBJ1-3; a weak D match, TRBD1 (6 bases). V dropped 9 bases and J dropped 3 bases, with 9 bases sitting between them. From germline, CDR1 is ENHRY and CDR2 SYGVKD. The CDR3 is 12 residues long. The DNA of the CDR3 is TGTGCCATACAGGGTAGTGGAAACACCATATATTTT. Amino acids: CAIQGSGNTIYF.

This sequence joins TRBV30 and TRBJ2-3, with 10 positions matching TRBD2. The V segment lost 5 bases and the J segment 6 bases; nucleotides outside the gene matches: 8. This CDR3 contains 14 residues. Germline CDR1 GTSNPN, CDR2 SVGIG (reference sequence). DNA of the CDR3: TGTGCCTGGGGGGCTAGCGGGAGTTTTGATACGCAGTATTTT. This encodes CAWGASGSFDTQYF.

The rearrangement uses TRBV5-1 and TRBJ2-7, with D perhaps TRBD1 (6 bases). The V gene's germline CDR1 is SGHRS and CDR2 YFSETQ. This CDR3 contains 13 residues. The V end was cut by 4 bases, the J end by 2 bases, with 10 bases between. The CDR3 DNA reads as TGCGCCAGCAGCCCGGGACACACCTACGAGCAGTACTTC. The encoded protein is CASSPGHTYEQYF.

This clone was recorded a few times. V usage is TRBV24-1 and J usage is TRBJ1-1, with 7 bases that match TRBD1. This CDR3 has 14 residues. CDR1 and CDR2 (germline): KGHDR, SFDVKD. V shed 12 bases and J 5 bases; nucleotides not matched to a gene: 14. CDR3 bases: TGTGCCTCCGACATAAAACAGGGGTGGACTGAAGCTTTCTTT. This sequence encodes CASDIKQGWTEAFF.

This chain links TRBV29-1 with TRBJ2-7; the D is unclear. The V and J ends lost 1 base and 1 base respectively, with 11 bases between them. Germline loops: CDR1 SQVTM, CDR2 ANQGSEA. The CDR3 sequence is 14 residues long. The CDR3: CSVEVGRNSYEQYF. The CDR3, as DNA: TGCAGCGTTGAAGTGGGTCGGAATTCCTACGAGCAGTACTTC.

In this sample, this clone turned up a few times. The chain recombines TRBV4-1 with TRBJ1-5; D not certain. Germline values: CDR1 MGHRA, CDR2 YSYEKL. Trimming stripped 2 bases from V and 0 bases from J, with 2 bases between. The CDR3 sequence is 13 residues long. The CDR3 DNA sequence: TGCGCCAGCAGCCAAAATAGCAATCAGCCCCAGCATTTT. Amino acid sequence: CASSQNSNQPQHF.

Only a few counts were recorded for this clone. V and J are TRBV5-6 and TRBJ1-1; 7 nucleotides match TRBD1. V shed 0 bases and J 0 bases; nucleotides not matched to a gene: 8. Germline loops: CDR1 SGHDT, CDR2 YYEEEE. The CDR3 runs to 17 residues. CDR3 DNA sequence: TGTGCCAGCAGCTTGGTGGGGGGGACAGCCATGAACACTGAAGCTTTCTTT. The encoded protein is CASSLVGGTAMNTEAFF.

This rearrangement joins TRBV11-3 to TRBJ1-1; D is unresolved. V was trimmed by 0 bases and J by 8 bases, leaving 10 bases between them. The CDR3 loop spans 13 amino acids. The germline V gene has CDR1 SGHNT and CDR2 YENEEA. CDR3 region: CASSLDEGSEAFF. DNA of the CDR3: TGTGCCAGCAGCTTAGACGAGGGATCCGAAGCTTTCTTT.

This clone was counted a single time. The gene calls are TRBV30 and TRBJ1-6, with TRBD1 matching 7 bases. The junction had 9 bases not matched to a gene; V was cut back by 6 bases and J by 7 bases. The CDR3 extends over 14 amino acids. Germline V CDR1 and CDR2: GTSNPN, SVGIG (reference sequence). DNA of the CDR3: TGTGCCTGTCCTACGGGACAGACAAATTCACCCCTCCACTTT. It encodes CACPTGQTNSPLHF.

The CDR3 nucleotides are TGTGCCAGCAGCTCCTCTAGCGGGGGAGAGACCCAGTACTTC. It codes for CASSSSSGGETQYF. V usage is TRBV5-4 and J usage is TRBJ2-5, with TRBD2 matching 10 bases. V gave up 3 bases and J gave up 4 bases; unmatched junction bases: 3. This CDR3 contains 14 residues. The germline V gene has CDR1 SGHNT and CDR2 YYREEE (reference sequence).

The chain joins TRBV30 to TRBJ1-6; D unclear. Germline V gives CDR1 GTSNPN, CDR2 SVGIG (reference sequence). This CDR3 is 13 amino acids long. Trimming removed 8 bases from V and 7 bases from J, with 15 bases in between. CDR3 in DNA: TGTGCCCTCTCGAGAGGACCCAATTCACCCCTCCACTTT. Translated, it gives CALSRGPNSPLHF.

V gene TRBV5-1 combines with J gene TRBJ1-5, with D hard to call. Germline V gene sequence: CDR1 SGHRS, CDR2 YFSETQ. The CDR3 length is 16 residues. V lost 1 base to trimming and J lost 0 bases, with 11 bases between them. CDR3 residues: CASSLRSNYSNQPQHF. The CDR3 coding sequence is TGCGCCAGCAGCTTGCGGAGTAATTATAGCAATCAGCCCCAGCATTTT.

This clone was detected once. The V call is TRBV3-1 (or the pseudogene TRBV3-2), the J call TRBJ2-2; no definite D call. V gave up 0 bases and J gave up 9 bases, with 8 bases separating them. Per the germline V gene, CDR1 is LGHDT and CDR2 is YNNKEL (reference sequence). The CDR3 covers 13 residues. CDR3 loop: CASSQDRKRELFF. In nucleotides, the CDR3 is TGTGCCAGCAGCCAAGACAGGAAACGGGAGCTGTTTTTT.

This rearrangement joins TRBV5-1 to TRBJ2-1, with 11 bases lining up with TRBD1. CDR1 is SGHRS and CDR2 is YFSETQ in the germline V gene. The CDR3 consists of 16 residues. V trimming: 5 bases; J trimming: 5 bases; junction bases outside the gene matches: 9. This CDR3 is CASRRAGTGGDNEQFF. For the CDR3, the DNA is TGCGCCAGCAGGAGAGCCGGGACAGGGGGTGACAATGAGCAGTTCTTC. The full variable domain, in which reference TRBV5-1 and TRBJ2-1 provide the parts outside the CDR3, is KAGVTQTPRYLIKTRGQQVTLSCSPISGHRSVSWYQQTPGQGLQFLFEYFSETQRNKGNFPGRFSGRQFSNSRSEMNVSTLELGDSALYLCASRRAGTGGDNEQFFGPGTRLTVL.

This chain connects TRBV19 to TRBJ1-1, with D possibly being TRBD1 (6 bases). CDR3 length: 15 residues. V was clipped by 1 base and J by 0 bases, with 9 bases between them. CDR1 and CDR2 from the germline V gene are LNHDA and SQIVND (reference sequence). The CDR3 spells CASSIVGGVNTEAFF. DNA of the CDR3: TGTGCCAGTAGTATAGTGGGGGGCGTGAACACTGAAGCTTTCTTT.

This clone appeared once. The chain has TRBV19 and TRBJ1-5; maybe TRBD1 (5 bases). With 9 bases removed from V and 0 bases from J, the gap between germline ends came to 18 bases. The CDR3 is 16 amino acids. Per the germline V gene, CDR1 is LNHDA and CDR2 is SQIVND (reference sequence). Here the CDR3 reads CASEALQGRSNQPQHF. CDR3 in DNA: TGTGCCAGCGAGGCCCTGCAGGGTCGTAGCAATCAGCCCCAGCATTTT.

J is TRBJ2-2 and V is TRBV5-4; 10 bases line up with TRBD2. This CDR3 is built from 15 residues. Trimming took 4 bases from V and 5 from J; bases not matched to a gene: 5. CDR1 and CDR2 (germline): SGHNT, YYREEE (reference sequence). CDR3 amino acids: CASSRTSGRTGELFF. The CDR3 DNA is TGTGCCAGCAGCCGGACTAGCGGAAGGACCGGGGAGCTGTTTTTT.

The chain recombines TRBV2 with TRBJ1-5; TRBD1 might be the D (5 bases). Trimming took off 4 bases at V and 0 bases at J, with 7 bases between the two ends. Germline CDR1 SNHLY, CDR2 FYNNEI. The CDR3 has 14 residues. Here the CDR3 reads CASSVQGSNQPQHF. The CDR3 region has the DNA TGTGCCAGCAGTGTTCAGGGTAGCAATCAGCCCCAGCATTTT.

The chain carries TRBV4-2 and TRBJ1-4, with 7 bases matching TRBD1. In germline, CDR1 is LGHNA, CDR2 YNFKEQ. Trimming cost V 0 bases and J 3 bases; bases outside gene matches: 4. The CDR3 extends over 16 amino acids. The CDR3 sequence is CASSQEGTASNEKLFF. Here the CDR3 DNA reads TGTGCCAGCAGCCAAGAGGGGACAGCCTCTAATGAAAAACTGTTTTTT.

This sequence joins TRBV29-1 and TRBJ1-5; D unclear. CDR3 size: 13 residues. Germline V gene data show CDR1 as SQVTM and CDR2 as ANQGSEA. Deletions cut 4 bases from V and 4 bases from J, with 11 bases between. CDR3 DNA sequence: TGCAGCGTTGCCTATAGCCCAAATCAGCCCCAGCATTTT. Translated: CSVAYSPNQPQHF.

This clone was observed once. The V and J genes are TRBV15 and TRBJ2-7; TRBD1 might be the D (5 bases). Germline CDR1 LNHNV, CDR2 YYDKDF (reference sequence). With 3 bases removed from V and 3 bases from J, the gap between germline ends came to 9 bases. The CDR3 runs to 13 residues. The CDR3 region has the DNA TGTGCCACCAGCAGGGACACACACTACGAGCAGTACTTC. Its translation is CATSRDTHYEQYF.

The genes are TRBV6-6 and TRBJ2-2; 7 bases are a match to TRBD1. After removal of 4 bases from V and 7 bases from J, the junction contained 9 bases not matched to a gene. The germline V gene encodes CDR1 MNHNY and CDR2 SVGAGI (reference sequence). The CDR3 sequence is 15 residues long. The CDR3 region is CASSSPGGEHGELFF. The CDR3 nucleotides are TGTGCCAGCAGTTCACCAGGGGGTGAACACGGGGAGCTGTTTTTT.

This chain uses TRBV5-4 with TRBJ1-6; weak D call: TRBD1 (5 bases). CDR1 and CDR2 from the germline V gene are SGHNT and YYREEE (reference sequence). V shed 4 bases and J shed 0 bases, with 11 bases lying between them. This CDR3 region has 16 residues. CDR3 loop: CASSLGTSSYNSPLHF. The CDR3 DNA is TGTGCCAGCAGCCTTGGGACGAGCTCCTATAATTCACCCCTCCACTTT. The entire variable domain, with the rest obtained from reference TRBV5-4 and TRBJ1-6, is as follows: ETGVTQSPTHLIKTRGQQVTLRCSSQSGHNTVSWYQQALGQGPQFIFQYYREEENGRGNFPPRFSGLQFPNYSSELNVNALELDDSALYLCASSLGTSSYNSPLHFGNGTRLTVT.

The chain links TRBV5-1 to TRBJ1-5; maybe TRBD1 (6 bases). CDR1 SGHRS and CDR2 YFSETQ come from the germline V gene. The CDR3 runs 18 residues. The V end was cut by 1 base, the J end by 1 base, with 18 bases between. The CDR3 here is CASSLRPLGGESNQPQHF. The CDR3 coding sequence is TGCGCCAGCAGCTTGAGACCTCTTGGGGGCGAAAGCAATCAGCCCCAGCATTTT.

The chain links TRBV29-1 to TRBJ2-1; D possibly corresponds to TRBD2 (5 bases). The CDR3 consists of 14 residues. Germline CDR1 SQVTM, CDR2 ANQGSEA. Trimming took 6 bases from V and 0 from J, leaving 12 bases between them. The CDR3 reads CSVETGSSYNEQFF. DNA for the CDR3: TGCAGCGTGGAGACGGGGAGCTCCTACAATGAGCAGTTCTTC.

This clone is labeled as medium-sized. The chain employs TRBV7-8 and TRBJ1-2; the D is unclear. Looked up from germline, CDR1 is SGHVS and CDR2 is FQNEAQ. The CDR3 extends over 15 amino acids. V lost 2 bases and J 0 bases, leaving 10 bases between the germline ends. DNA of the CDR3: TGTGCCAGCAGCTTAAGTTCGGACCCTAACTATGGCTACACCTTC. This codes for CASSLSSDPNYGYTF.

The chain recombines TRBV19 with TRBJ1-5; 7 nucleotides line up with TRBD1. Germline CDR1 reads LNHDA; CDR2 reads SQIVND (reference sequence). The ends lost 11 bases at V and 7 bases at J; junction bases unmatched: 14. The CDR3 sequence is 14 residues long. CDR3 sequence: CAGGTTGARQPQHF. The CDR3 region has the DNA TGTGCCGGAGGAACCACAGGGGCGAGGCAGCCCCAGCATTTT.

The CDR3 region has the DNA TGCGCCAGCAGCTTGGCTGGTAGCTCTGGAAACACCATATATTTT. This encodes CASSLAGSSGNTIYF. V and J are TRBV5-1 and TRBJ1-3; D not certain. This CDR3 has 15 amino acids. V lost 0 bases and J lost 0, with 7 bases in between. The germline V gene encodes CDR1 SGHRS and CDR2 YFSETQ. The full variable domain, completed using reference TRBV5-1 and TRBJ1-3, is KAGVTQTPRYLIKTRGQQVTLSCSPISGHRSVSWYQQTPGQGLQFLFEYFSETQRNKGNFPGRFSGRQFSNSRSEMNVSTLELGDSALYLCASSLAGSSGNTIYFGEGSWLTVV.